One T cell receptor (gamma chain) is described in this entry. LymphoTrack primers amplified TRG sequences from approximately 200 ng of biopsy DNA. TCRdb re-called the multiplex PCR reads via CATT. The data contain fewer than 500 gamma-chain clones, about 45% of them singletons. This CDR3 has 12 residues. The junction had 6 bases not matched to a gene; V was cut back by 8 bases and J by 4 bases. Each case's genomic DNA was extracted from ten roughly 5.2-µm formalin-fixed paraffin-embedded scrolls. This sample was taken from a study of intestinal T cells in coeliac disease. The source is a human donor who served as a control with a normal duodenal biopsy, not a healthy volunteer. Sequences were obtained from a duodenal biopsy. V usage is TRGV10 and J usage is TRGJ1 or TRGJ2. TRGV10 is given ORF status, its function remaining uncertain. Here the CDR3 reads CAAWIGYYKKLF. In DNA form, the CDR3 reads TGTGCTGCGTGGATAGGGTATTATAAGAAACTCTTT.